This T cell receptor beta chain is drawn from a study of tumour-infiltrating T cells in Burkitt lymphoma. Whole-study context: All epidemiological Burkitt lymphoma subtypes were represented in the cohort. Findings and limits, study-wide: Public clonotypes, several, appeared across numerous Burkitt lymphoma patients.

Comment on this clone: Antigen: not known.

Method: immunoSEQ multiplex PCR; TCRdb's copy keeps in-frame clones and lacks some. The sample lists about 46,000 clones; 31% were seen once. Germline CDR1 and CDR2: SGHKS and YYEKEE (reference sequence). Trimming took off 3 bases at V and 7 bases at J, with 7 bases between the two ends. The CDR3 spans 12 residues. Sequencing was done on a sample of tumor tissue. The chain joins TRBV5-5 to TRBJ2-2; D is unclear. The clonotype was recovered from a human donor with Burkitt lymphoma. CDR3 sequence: CASSSPSGELFF. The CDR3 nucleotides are TGTGCCAGCAGCTCCCCCAGCGGGGAGCTGTTTTTT.